The T cell receptor (beta chain) under discussion was sequenced for a study of blood T cell repertoires in COVID-19. At the level of the study: Sites in the United States, Italy and Spain provided acute and convalescent COVID-19 samples.

As handled by the study authors: Researchers report that nucleated cell counts were estimated from reference gene primer amplification. Generated by immunoSEQ multiplex PCR, the TCRdb table keeps only in-frame clones and is missing some. The D gene and trimming were derived from the DNA, and the V and J assignments and clone size from that table. The table includes under 150,000 clones, 65% to 80% detected once. Germline V lookup: CDR1 MDHEN, CDR2 SYDVKM. CDR3 size: 14 residues. Trimming shortened V by 6 bases and J by 5 bases, and 13 bases separated the two germline ends. This TCR derives from a man in his sixties with acute or convalescent COVID-19. The specimen was peripheral blood. The chain couples TRBV28 to TRBJ1-4, with a tentative D call TRBD1 (6 bases). The CDR3 sequence is CASSSGQLNEKLFF. The CDR3 region has the DNA TGTGCCAGCAGCTCCGGACAGCTAAATGAAAAACTGTTTTTT.